This T cell receptor (beta chain) was captured by sequencing in a study of OX40 agonist ivuxolimab in advanced cancers. Study at large: Two cutaneous melanoma patients and one hepatocellular carcinoma patient, three in all, had partial responses. Findings and caveats of the study: CD4+ and CD8+ blood T cells expanded clonally by week 6 at 0.1 to 3.0 mg/kg.

Turning to this clone: Its antigen is currently unknown.

There are 14 residues in the CDR3. Trimming took 5 bases from V and 1 from J, leaving 9 bases between them. Looked up from germline, CDR1 is MGHRA and CDR2 is YSYEKL. Here immunoSEQ multiplex PCR was the method, and the copy in TCRdb shows in-frame clones only, minus some. The repertoire includes about 73,000 clones, around 90% of them detected once, and approximately 0.51% sits in the top ten. The material sequenced was CD4+ or CD8+ T cells sorted from blood, taken in a trial of the OX40 agonist ivuxolimab. The chain is built from TRBV4-1 and TRBJ1-3; D is ambiguous. This TCR derives from an adult with an advanced solid tumor such as melanoma, head and neck, liver or kidney cancer. The CDR3 loop reads CASSNRLSGNTIYF. In nucleotides, the CDR3 is TGCGCCAGCAGCAATCGCCTATCTGGAAACACCATATATTTT.